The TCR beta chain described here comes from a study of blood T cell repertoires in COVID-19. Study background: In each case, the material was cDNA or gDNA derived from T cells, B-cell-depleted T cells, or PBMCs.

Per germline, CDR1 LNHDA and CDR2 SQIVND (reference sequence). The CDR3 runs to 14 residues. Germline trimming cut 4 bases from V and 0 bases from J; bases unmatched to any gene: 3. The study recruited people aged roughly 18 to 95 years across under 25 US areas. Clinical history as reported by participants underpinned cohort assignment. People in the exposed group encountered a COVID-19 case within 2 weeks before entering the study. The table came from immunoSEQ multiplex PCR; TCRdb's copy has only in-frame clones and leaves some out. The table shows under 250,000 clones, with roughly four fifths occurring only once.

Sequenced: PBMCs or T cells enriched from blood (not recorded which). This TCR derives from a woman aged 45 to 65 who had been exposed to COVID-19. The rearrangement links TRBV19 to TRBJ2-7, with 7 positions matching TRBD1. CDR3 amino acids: CASSRGQSSYEQYF. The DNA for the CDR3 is TGTGCCAGTAGTAGGGGACAGAGCTCCTACGAGCAGTACTTC.